The 2 T cell receptor beta chains listed next were all sequenced from one sample in a study of blood T cell repertoires in COVID-19. Generated by immunoSEQ multiplex PCR, the TCRdb table keeps only in-frame clones and is missing some. The table shows some 320,000 clones, with roughly 85% occurring only once. Material for sequencing was peripheral blood. These receptors were collected from a human donor in a cohort sampled during active COVID-19.

The V and J genes are TRBV7-9 and TRBJ1-5; D unresolved. This CDR3 is 12 amino acids long. With 6 bases removed from V and 11 bases from J, the gap between germline ends came to 14 bases. The germline CDR1 and CDR2 sequences are SEHNR and FQNEAQ (reference sequence). This CDR3 is CASSSTVGAQHF. CDR3 in DNA: TGTGCCAGCAGTTCGACCGTCGGGGCCCAGCATTTT.

The chain recombines TRBV10-2 with TRBJ1-4, with D hard to call. Trimming took off 9 bases at V and 6 bases at J, with 14 bases between the two ends. Per the germline V gene, CDR1 is WSHSY and CDR2 is SAAADI. There are 13 residues in the CDR3. In nucleotides, the CDR3 is TGCGCCAGTCAACGTACCGTAGATGAAAAACTGTTTTTT. This codes for CASQRTVDEKLFF.